This T cell receptor (beta chain) was recorded in a study of T cell responses to AZD1222 COVID-19 vaccine. Details on this clone: Antigen unknown.

CDR3 length: 17 amino acids. V lost 1 base to trimming and J lost 0 bases, with 12 bases between them. Germline loops: CDR1 MNHEY, CDR2 SVGEGT. Points from the study as a whole: Nearly half of spike-specific TCRs reportedly go after variant regions that carry no mutations. Donor demographics were predominantly white British with a female majority; clonal diversity may be underestimated.

Method: immunoSEQ multiplex PCR; TCRdb's copy keeps in-frame clones and lacks some. Of 100,000 to 150,000 clones listed, 80% to 95% are singletons. The sample in question was peripheral blood, obtained 28 days after the second AZD1222 dose. This chain connects TRBV6-2 or TRBV6-3 to TRBJ2-2; perhaps TRBD2 as D (5 bases). The clonotype was recovered from an adult who received the AZD1222 COVID-19 vaccine. CDR3 region: CASSYLRRTSNTGELFF. CDR3 coding DNA: TGTGCCAGCAGTTACTTGAGACGGACTTCGAACACCGGGGAGCTGTTTTTT.